This TCR beta chain was profiled in a study of cytomegalovirus exposure and HLA in healthy donors. About the research overall: A preliminary data release comprised around 90 million unique TCRs obtained from HLA-typed donors. Findings and limits, study-wide: Researchers reportedly found TCR beta sequences accurately predicted most subjects' HLA-A and HLA-B alleles.

A word on this clone: Antigen unknown.

This CDR3 contains 11 residues. The germline V gene has CDR1 SNHLY and CDR2 FYNNEI. V shed 8 bases and J shed 2 bases, with 7 bases lying between them. The PCR made use of 60 Vbeta and 13 Jbeta primers. Some clones are missing from TCRdb's copy, which holds only in-frame ones; the method was immunoSEQ multiplex PCR. The table shows some 180,000 clones, with about 81% occurring only once. Source material: PBMCs. This TCR was sampled from a man aged 35 to 55 in good health and CMV-seronegative. J is TRBJ2-7 and V is TRBV2; D gene unclear. The CDR3 here is CASLLAYEQYF. The CDR3, as DNA: TGTGCCAGCCTTCTAGCCTACGAGCAGTACTTC.